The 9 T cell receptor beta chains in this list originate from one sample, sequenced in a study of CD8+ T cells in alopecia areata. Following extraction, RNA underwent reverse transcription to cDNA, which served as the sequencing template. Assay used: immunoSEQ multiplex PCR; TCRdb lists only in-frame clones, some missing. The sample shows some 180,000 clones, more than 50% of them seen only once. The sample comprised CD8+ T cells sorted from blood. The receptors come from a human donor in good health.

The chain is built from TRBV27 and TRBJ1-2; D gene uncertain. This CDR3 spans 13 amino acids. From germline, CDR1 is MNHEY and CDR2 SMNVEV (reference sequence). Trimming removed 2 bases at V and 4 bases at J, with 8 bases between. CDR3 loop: CASSLMGSYGYTF. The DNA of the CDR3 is TGTGCCAGCAGTTTAATGGGAAGCTATGGCTACACCTTC.

The CDR3 is CASRSGTGGSQETQYF. CDR3 nucleotide sequence: TGTGCCAGCAGATCAGGGACAGGGGGTTCCCAAGAGACCCAGTACTTC. The chain recombines TRBV14 with TRBJ2-5; TRBD1 aligns across 11 bases. V lost 6 bases to trimming and J lost 1 base; unmatched junction nucleotides: 7. CDR1 is SGHDN and CDR2 is FVKESK in the germline V gene. The CDR3 runs to 16 residues.

CDR3: CASSQRTGGIYSNQPQHF. The CDR3 DNA reads TGTGCCAGCAGCCAACGGACAGGGGGAATCTATAGCAATCAGCCCCAGCATTTT. The chain couples TRBV13 to TRBJ1-5; 10 bases are shared with TRBD1. The CDR3 is made up of 18 amino acids. The V and J ends lost 5 bases and 0 bases, in that order; junction bases with no gene match: 10. Germline CDR1 PRHDT, CDR2 FYEKMQ (reference sequence). The full variable domain, rest sourced from reference TRBV13 and TRBJ1-5, is AAGVIQSPRHLIKEKRETATLKCYPIPRHDTVYWYQQGPGQDPQFLISFYEKMQSDKGSIPDRFSAQQFSDYHSELNMSSLELGDSALYFCASSQRTGGIYSNQPQHFGDGTRLSIL.

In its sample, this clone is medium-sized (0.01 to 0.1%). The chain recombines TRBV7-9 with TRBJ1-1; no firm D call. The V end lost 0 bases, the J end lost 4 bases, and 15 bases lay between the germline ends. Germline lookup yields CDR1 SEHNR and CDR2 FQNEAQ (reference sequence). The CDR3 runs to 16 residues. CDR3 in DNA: TGTGCCAGCAGCTTAGCGCAAGGCTCCTCCTCCACTGAAGCTTTCTTT. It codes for CASSLAQGSSSTEAFF.

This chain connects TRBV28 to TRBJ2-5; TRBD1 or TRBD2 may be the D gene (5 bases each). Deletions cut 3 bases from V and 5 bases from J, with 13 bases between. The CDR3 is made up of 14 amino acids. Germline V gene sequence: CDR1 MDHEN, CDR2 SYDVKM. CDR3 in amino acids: CASSLPLGEETQYF. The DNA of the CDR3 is TGTGCCAGCAGTTTGCCCCTGGGGGAGGAGACCCAGTACTTC.

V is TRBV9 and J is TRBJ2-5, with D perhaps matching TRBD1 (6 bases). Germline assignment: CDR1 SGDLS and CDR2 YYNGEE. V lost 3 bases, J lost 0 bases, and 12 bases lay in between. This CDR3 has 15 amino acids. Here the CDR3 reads CASSGIQGNQETQYF. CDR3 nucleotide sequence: TGTGCCAGCAGCGGGATACAGGGAAACCAAGAGACCCAGTACTTC.

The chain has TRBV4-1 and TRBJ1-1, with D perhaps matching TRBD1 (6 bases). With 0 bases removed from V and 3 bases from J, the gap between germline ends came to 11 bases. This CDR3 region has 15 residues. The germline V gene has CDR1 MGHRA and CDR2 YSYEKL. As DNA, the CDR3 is TGCGCCAGCAGCCAAGATCAGGGGTTTGACACTGAAGCTTTCTTT. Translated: CASSQDQGFDTEAFF.

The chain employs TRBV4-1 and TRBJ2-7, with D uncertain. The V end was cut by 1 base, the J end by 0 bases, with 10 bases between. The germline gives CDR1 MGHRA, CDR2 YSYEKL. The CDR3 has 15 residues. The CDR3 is CASSQGILPSYEQYF. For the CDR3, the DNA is TGCGCCAGCAGCCAAGGTATACTACCCTCCTACGAGCAGTACTTC.

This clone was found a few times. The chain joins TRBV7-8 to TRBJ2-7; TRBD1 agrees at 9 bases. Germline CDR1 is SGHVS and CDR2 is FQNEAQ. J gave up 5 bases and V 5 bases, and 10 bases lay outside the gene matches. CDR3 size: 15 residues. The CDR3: CASSGDRDRANEQYF. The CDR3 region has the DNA TGTGCCAGCAGCGGCGACCGGGACAGGGCCAACGAGCAGTACTTC.